The entry that follows covers one TCR beta chain sequence. It lacks a known antigen. No base-level quality is on record; no much larger clone is a single base apart. The sample originates from a study of blood T cell repertoires in COVID-19 (dated by TCRdb to 2019 to 2021). Looking at the study overall: Samples covering the acute and convalescent phases of COVID-19 were provided by collaborators in the United States, Italy and Spain. The repertoires were made available in a free public database intended to serve as a resource for research on the immune response to SARS-CoV-2. Subjects who had been exposed to COVID-19, were actively infected with it, or had recovered from it provided the deeply sampled blood TCRbeta repertoires that made up the dataset. Where HLA class I and class II types were available, the types were taken from metadata supplied by the sample provider, not from assay-based typing. The samples were drawn from two sources: the first 160 participants of the ongoing ImmuneRACE study, and 950 to 1,500 subjects contributed by 6 global collaborators. The material from the prospective study consisted of cDNA or gDNA derived from T cells, B-cell-depleted T cells, or PBMCs. A de-identified subject ID, COVID-19 status, age in years and sex were almost always included in the sample metadata. The paper's findings and limits, for the study overall: Clinical and demographic metadata were provided uncurated, with the amount varying by source and participant.

Whole blood was collected in K2EDTA tubes by collaborating institutions according to the institutions' own protocols. For TCRbeta analysis, collaborators shipped samples in one of three forms: frozen whole blood, isolated PBMCs, or DNA extracted from either of those sample types. The CDR1 and CDR2 encoded by the germline V gene (reference sequence) are LNHDA and SQIVND. Spanning cysteine to phenylalanine, the CDR3 consists of 15 amino acids. Only the CDR3 portion is preserved as DNA: 45 bases, with reading frame beginning at the first base. The V end loses 7 bases and the J end loses 2 bases, and a stretch of 18 bases separates them. TCRbeta CDR3 regions were amplified from genomic DNA by means of the immunoSEQ Assay, a bias-controlled multiplex PCR. In the original analysis: The number of nucleated cells in each sample was estimated by amplification of reference gene primers within the assay. To quantify the absolute abundance of each unique TCRbeta CDR3 rearrangement, sequence reads were collapsed and filtered. For each sample, productive Simpson clonality was calculated as the square root of Simpson's diversity index across productive rearrangements. TCRdb's version of the immuneACCESS table is confined to in-frame rearrangements and falls short of the full clone set. An unresolved V gene accounts for under half of the shortfall where checked; the remainder is of unknown origin. V and J calls and clone size come straight from that table; D and trimming were deduced from the DNA. This sample is represented by approximately 200,000 clones; more than 60% of them were singletons. In total, the top ten clones hold around 12% of the sample.

The chain links TRBV19 with TRBJ2-7; TRBD1 is perhaps the D gene, given 5 matching bases. The source of this sequence is a woman aged 45-59 years with acute or convalescent COVID-19. The sequenced sample consisted of peripheral blood. The bases are TGTGCCAGTACCAAAGACAGCCCTGATACCTACGAGCAGTACTTC. It specifies CASTKDSPDTYEQYF.